This TCR beta chain is drawn from a study of T cell responses to AZD1222 COVID-19 vaccine. Overall study results and limits: The study identified only six AZD1222 recipients as seropositive at baseline.

Germline lookup yields CDR1 WSHSY and CDR2 SAAADI. V was pared by 3 bases and J by 2 bases, with 11 bases between. This CDR3 spans 15 amino acids. Sequenced by immunoSEQ multiplex PCR; TCRdb stores in-frame clones only, minus some. The table includes 100,000 to 150,000 clones, 85% detected once. To note about this clone: Its antigen remains unidentified.

The chain uses TRBV10-2 and TRBJ1-5; D is possibly TRBD1 (6 bases). This receptor was identified in an adult who received the MenACWY meningococcal vaccine as a control. Sequencing was performed on peripheral blood, taken 28 days after the second dose of the MenACWY control vaccine. CDR3 residues: CASSDGGVGNQPQHF. As DNA, the CDR3 is TGCGCCAGCAGTGACGGGGGCGTAGGCAATCAGCCCCAGCATTTT.